This TCR beta chain was identified during a study of blood T cell repertoires in COVID-19. Overall study: Sample material is recorded as cDNA or gDNA derived from T cells, B-cell-depleted T cells, or PBMCs.

Trimming removed 4 bases from V and 7 bases from J; junction bases left unmatched: 16. The germline CDR1 and CDR2 sequences are LGHNA and YNFKEQ. The CDR3 is 18 residues long. Measured with immunoSEQ multiplex PCR; TCRdb has only the in-frame clones, and not every one. The top ten clones hold roughly two fifths of a sample with around 81,000 clones, about 80% of them seen once. V is TRBV4-2 and J is TRBJ1-6; 7 bases agree with TRBD1. The material sequenced was peripheral blood. The receptor was isolated from a man older than 75 with acute or convalescent COVID-19. The CDR3 spells CASSPPRTRQGLNSPLHF. DNA for the CDR3: TGTGCCAGCAGCCCCCCGCGGACAAGACAGGGACTGAATTCACCCCTCCACTTT.